Below are 2 T cell receptor beta chains sequenced from a single sample in a study of cytomegalovirus exposure and HLA in healthy donors. Primers for the PCR totalled 60 Vbeta and 13 Jbeta. Sequenced by immunoSEQ multiplex PCR; TCRdb stores in-frame clones only, minus some. The profile shows 180,000 or so clones, 76% of them singletons. Sequencing used PBMCs. Every receptor here comes from a man younger than 35 in good health and CMV-seronegative.

V and J are TRBV10-2 and TRBJ2-1; possible D gene TRBD1, 6 bases. Between the trimmed V and J ends, which lost 7 bases and 5 bases, there was a span of 18 bases. Germline V gives CDR1 WSHSY, CDR2 SAAADI. CDR3 length: 15 amino acids. CDR3 sequence reads: CASNNRGRGNNEQFF. The CDR3 DNA reads as TGCGCCAGCAACAACCGAGGCAGGGGAAACAATGAGCAGTTCTTC.

This sequence joins TRBV9 and TRBJ2-3; D might be TRBD1 (5 bases). Germline loops: CDR1 SGDLS, CDR2 YYNGEE. Deletions cut 3 bases from V and 2 bases from J, with 13 bases between. The CDR3 has 15 residues. In DNA, the CDR3 is TGTGCCAGCAGCGGAGAAGACAGCCCCACAGATACGCAGTATTTT. Its translation: CASSGEDSPTDTQYF. Filled out from reference TRBV9 and TRBJ2-3, the complete variable domain reads DSGVTQTPKHLITATGQRVTLRCSPRSGDLSVYWYQQSLDQGLQFLIQYYNGEERAKGNILERFSAQQFPDLHSELNLSSLELGDSALYFCASSGEDSPTDTQYFGPGTRLTVL.